This T cell receptor beta chain appears in the sequencing data of a study of control samples from healthy donors and cancer patients. The V gene's germline CDR1 is ENHRY and CDR2 SYGVKD. There are 15 residues in the CDR3. V dropped 2 bases and J dropped 4 bases, with 12 bases sitting between them. Measured with immunoSEQ multiplex PCR; TCRdb has only the in-frame clones, and not every one. The sample yields about 190,000 clones, 91% seen once. The receptor comes from a man younger than 45 in good health. V is TRBV10-3 and J is TRBJ1-5; the D gene is possibly TRBD1 (5 bases). The sample consisted of blood. The CDR3 sequence is CAISETGGANQPQHF. CDR3 bases: TGTGCCATCAGTGAGACCGGAGGGGCGAATCAGCCCCAGCATTTT.